Described below is a single T cell receptor beta chain sequence and its context. The data originate from a study of shared clonotypes between healthy human individuals. Background on the study: CD4 naive and memory got three plates each, CD8 naive two, CD8 memory one.

Clones were sequenced by immunoSEQ multiplex PCR, and TCRdb holds only the in-frame ones, with some missing. The table shows 600,000 to 750,000 clones, with about two thirds occurring only once. With V trimmed by 9 bases and J by 4 bases, 20 bases remained unmatched. CDR3 length: 18 residues. Germline CDR1 and CDR2: MDHEN and SYDVKM. The origin of this receptor is a woman in her twenties or thirties in good health. What was sequenced was memory CD4+ T cells sorted from blood. As for subset: CD45RA-negative fraction. The chain joins TRBV28 to TRBJ2-7; 11 bases fit TRBD1. CDR3 coding DNA: TGTGCCAGTATCGACGGGACAGGGGGATGGCGGGAAAGTTACGAGCAGTACTTC. Translated: CASIDGTGGWRESYEQYF.